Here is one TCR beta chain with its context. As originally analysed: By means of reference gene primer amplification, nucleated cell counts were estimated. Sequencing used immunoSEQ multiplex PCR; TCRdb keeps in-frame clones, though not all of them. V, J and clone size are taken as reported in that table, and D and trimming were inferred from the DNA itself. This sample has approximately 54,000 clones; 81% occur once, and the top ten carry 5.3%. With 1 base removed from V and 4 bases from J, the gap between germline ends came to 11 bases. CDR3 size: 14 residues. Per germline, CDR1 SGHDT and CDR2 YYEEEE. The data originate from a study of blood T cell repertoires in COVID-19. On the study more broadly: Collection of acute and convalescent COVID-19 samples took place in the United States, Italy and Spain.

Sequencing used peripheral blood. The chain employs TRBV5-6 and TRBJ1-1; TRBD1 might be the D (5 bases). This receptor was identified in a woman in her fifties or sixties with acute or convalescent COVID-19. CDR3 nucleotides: TGTGCCAGCAGCTTGCAGGGATTTTCCACTGAAGCTTTCTTT. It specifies CASSLQGFSTEAFF.